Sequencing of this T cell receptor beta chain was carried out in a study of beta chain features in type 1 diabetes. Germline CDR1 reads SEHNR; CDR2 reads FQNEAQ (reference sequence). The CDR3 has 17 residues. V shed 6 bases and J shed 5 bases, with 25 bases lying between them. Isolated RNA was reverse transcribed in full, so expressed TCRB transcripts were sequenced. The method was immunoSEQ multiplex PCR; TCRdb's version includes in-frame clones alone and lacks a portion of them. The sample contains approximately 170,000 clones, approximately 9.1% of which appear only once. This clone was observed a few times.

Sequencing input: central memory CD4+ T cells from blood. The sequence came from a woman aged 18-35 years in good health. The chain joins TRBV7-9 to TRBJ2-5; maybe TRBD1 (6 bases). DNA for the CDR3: TGTGCCAGCAGTCCTCCCCCAATGGGGACATGGGGGGAGACCCAGTACTTC. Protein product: CASSPPPMGTWGETQYF.